This is a list of T cell receptor beta chains from one sample in a study of identical twins. TCRdb called the 5' RACE reads again in MiXCR, with one record for every CDR3 protein. There are approximately 500,000 distinct CDR3 sequences in the sample; over 12% occur only once, and 0.44% lies in the top ten. This same sample was also part of a study on yellow fever vaccine responses in identical twins.

The sample taken for sequencing was CD4+ T cells sorted from blood. The receptors shown here come from a woman aged 18-35 years in good health. Both conserved end residues are trimmed from each CDR3.

13 | TRBJ2-2 | TRBV29-1 | SVPTSGSNTGELF
9 | TRBJ2-1 | TRBV29-1 | SVNVDLWEF
11 | TRBJ2-2 | TRBV14 | ASSQVRSGELF
11 | TRBJ1-1 | TRBV20-1 | SAGDRVNTEAF
10 | TRBJ2-5 | TRBV12-3/TRBV12-4 | ASSHRGGTQY
13 | TRBJ1-2 | TRBV28 | ASSLGMGVNYGYT
13 | TRBJ2-3 | TRBV27 | ASSLSVAGADTQY
11 | TRBJ2-7 | TRBV28 | ASIGDLIYEQY
11 | TRBJ2-2 | TRBV29-1 | SVARGGTGELF
13 | TRBJ2-1 | TRBV3-1 | ASSQEARGRNEQF
14 | TRBJ2-7 | TRBV4-1 | ASSQEPASGSYEQY
12 | TRBJ2-1 | TRBV6-1 | ASGDRKLYNEQF
15 | TRBJ2-1 | TRBV6-1 | ASSQTPWRQGHNEQF
14 | TRBJ2-3 | TRBV14 | ASSPLAGVSTDTQY
15 | TRBJ2-2 | TRBV7-3 | ASSDPLGPTATGELF
12 | TRBJ2-1 | TRBV20-1 | SVLGVLSYNEQF
10 | TRBJ2-5 | TRBV10-3 | AISYLGETQY
12 | TRBJ1-1 | TRBV28 | AAEAGEGNTEAF
12 | TRBJ2-2 | TRBV7-9 | ASSSRGQVGELF
13 | TRBJ2-2 | TRBV7-6 | ASSRQSANTGELF
10 | TRBJ2-7 | TRBV29-1 | SVQQTVYEQY
12 | TRBJ1-5 | TRBV6-5 | ASSYSQGHQPQH
12 | TRBJ2-5 | TRBV2 | ASRQSGLQETQY
16 | TRBJ2-3 | TRBV11-2 | ASSLEQDQAGHTDTQY
13 | TRBJ1-1 | TRBV5-1 | ASSLLEGMNTEAF
13 | TRBJ2-4 | TRBV24-1 | ATLTPDSAKNIQY
13 | TRBJ2-1 | TRBV18 | ASSPTAGGFSEQF
16 | TRBJ1-2 | TRBV6-5 | ASSYSKGSNSQTYGYT
11 | TRBJ1-2 | TRBV29-1 | SVSTGRDYGYT
14 | TRBJ1-1 | TRBV15 | ATSRTKTGKETEAF
13 | TRBJ1-4 | TRBV28 | ASSLGGRQDEKLF
10 | TRBJ2-5 | TRBV7-6 | ASSTLQETQY
13 | TRBJ2-1 | TRBV5-1 | ASSLDGGADNEQF
13 | TRBJ2-1 | TRBV18 | ASSPIRQEYNEQF
12 | TRBJ2-1 | TRBV5-1 | ASSFTSRYNEQF
12 | TRBJ2-3 | TRBV20-1 | SARDGGLIYTQY
13 | TRBJ2-5 | TRBV12-3/TRBV12-4 | ASSLGDTTQETQY
14 | TRBJ2-3 | TRBV10-1 | ASTGGAAGESDTQY
13 | TRBJ2-6 | TRBV6-4 | ASSSGTSGANVLT
11 | TRBJ2-3 | TRBV3-1 | ASSQYWTDTQY
13 | TRBJ2-1 | TRBV15 | ATSRFVLGYNEQF
14 | TRBJ2-2 | TRBV7-9 | ASSFREARNTGELF
11 | TRBJ1-5 | TRBV20-1 | SAPTQGNQPQH
10 | TRBJ2-5 | TRBV29-1 | SVDGGEETQY
13 | TRBJ1-1 | TRBV6-5 | ASSYQGKMNTEAF
13 | TRBJ1-1 | TRBV5-1 | ASSPGDRVSPEAF
11 | TRBJ2-3 | TRBV12-3/TRBV12-4 | ASSLTVGDTQY
14 | TRBJ2-1 | TRBV20-1 | SARMASGRVRNEQF